These 26 T cell receptor beta chains were sequenced from one sample in a study of T cell responses to AZD1222 COVID-19 vaccine. The protocol was immunoSEQ multiplex PCR, while the TCRdb copy is restricted to in-frame clones and leaves out a portion. The sample holds 99,000 or so clones; roughly 88% are singletons and the top ten take more than 6.5%. The sample was peripheral blood, taken on day 0 of AZD1222 vaccination. Source of these receptors: an adult in good health.

This chain connects TRBV28 to TRBJ1-6; D unclear. There are 14 residues in the CDR3. Germline loops: CDR1 MDHEN, CDR2 SYDVKM. The germline V and J ends were trimmed by 6 bases and 7 bases, with 13 bases remaining between them. CDR3 in amino acids: CASSPGTFNSPLHF. CDR3 nucleotides: TGTGCCAGCAGCCCAGGCACCTTCAATTCACCCCTCCACTTT.

Only one count was recorded for this clone. The chain links TRBV20-1 to TRBJ2-3, with a possible D match to TRBD1 (6 bases). In germline, CDR1 is DFQATT, CDR2 SNEGSKA (reference sequence). This CDR3 is built from 11 residues. The V gene lost 7 bases and the J gene lost 4 bases, with 9 bases spanning the gap. CDR3 DNA sequence: TGCAGTGGCGGACAGCCAGATACGCAGTATTTT. Translated: CSGGQPDTQYF.

This clone has only one observation. The genes are TRBV28 and TRBJ2-7; D might be TRBD1 (5 bases). V was trimmed by 1 base and J by 3 bases, leaving 16 bases between them. This CDR3 has 16 residues. Per the germline V gene, CDR1 is MDHEN and CDR2 is SYDVKM. The CDR3 region is CASSLFLLRDFYEQYF. As DNA, the CDR3 is TGTGCCAGCAGTTTATTTCTTCTCAGGGATTTCTACGAGCAGTACTTC.

This clone occurred a few times. V usage is TRBV28 and J usage is TRBJ1-1; 9 bases map to TRBD1. Germline V gene data show CDR1 as MDHEN and CDR2 as SYDVKM. This CDR3 spans 15 amino acids. The J segment lost 4 bases and the V segment lost 1 base, leaving 4 bases of the junction unmatched. CDR3 sequence (DNA): TGTGCCAGCAGTTTATCGGGACAGGGACTCACTGAAGCTTTCTTT. Translating it yields CASSLSGQGLTEAFF.

V usage is TRBV7-2 and J usage is TRBJ2-3; D is undetermined. This CDR3 spans 13 amino acids. Trimming pared 6 bases from V and 0 bases from J, leaving 7 bases between. The V gene's germline CDR1 is SGHTA and CDR2 FQGNSA. CDR3 DNA: TGTGCCAGCAGTTCATACAGCACAGATACGCAGTATTTT. It yields the protein CASSSYSTDTQYF.

This clone has a handful of counts. V is TRBV16 and J is TRBJ1-1; D is ambiguous. Germline loops: CDR1 KGHSY, CDR2 FQNENV. V was shortened by 2 bases and J by 1 base, with 14 bases between the two germline ends. The CDR3 runs to 16 residues. The CDR3 DNA reads as TGTGCCAGCAGCCAAGGGCGGGAAGTGAAGAACACTGAAGCTTTCTTT. It encodes CASSQGREVKNTEAFF.

The CDR3 protein is CASFLSVRGRTGELFF. The DNA for the CDR3 is TGTGCCAGCTTCTTGAGTGTCAGGGGACGGACCGGGGAGCTGTTTTTT. The chain recombines TRBV28 with TRBJ2-2; D may be TRBD1 (6 bases). CDR1 and CDR2 (germline): MDHEN, SYDVKM. The CDR3 spans 16 residues. V lost 8 bases and J lost 5, with 21 bases in between.

The gene calls are TRBV2 and TRBJ1-4; 10 nucleotides align to TRBD1. This CDR3 region has 13 residues. The ends lost 7 bases at V and 8 bases at J; junction bases unmatched: 4. The germline gives CDR1 SNHLY, CDR2 FYNNEI. The DNA of the CDR3 is TGTGCCAGCAATGGACAGGGGGAAGAAAAACTGTTTTTT. This gives the protein CASNGQGEEKLFF. Drawing the rest from reference TRBV2 and TRBJ1-4, the complete variable domain is EPEVTQTPSHQVTQMGQEVILRCVPISNHLYFYWYRQILGQKVEFLVSFYNNEISEKSEIFDDQFSVERPDGSNFTLKIRSTKLEDSAMYFCASNGQGEEKLFFGSGTQLSVL.

The chain combines TRBV19 with TRBJ1-1, with D maybe TRBD1 (6 bases). V was shortened by 9 bases and J by 0 bases, with 17 bases between the two germline ends. The CDR3 length is 15 residues. CDR1 and CDR2 from the germline V gene are LNHDA and SQIVND (reference sequence). The CDR3 DNA is TGTGCCAGCGAGAGACAGGATATCATGAACACTGAAGCTTTCTTT. Its translation is CASERQDIMNTEAFF.

CDR3 amino acids: CAIGQGSYEQYF. The CDR3 DNA follows: TGTGCCATCGGTCAGGGCTCCTACGAGCAGTACTTC. V and J are TRBV28 and TRBJ2-7; TRBD1 might be the D (5 bases). The germline V gene encodes CDR1 MDHEN and CDR2 SYDVKM. Trimming stripped 10 bases from V and 0 bases from J, with 10 bases between. CDR3 length equals 12 residues.

J is TRBJ2-7 and V is TRBV7-2; D might be TRBD2 (6 bases). Per germline, CDR1 SGHTA and CDR2 FQGNSA. V was shortened by 1 base and J by 3 bases, with 16 bases between the two germline ends. There are 16 residues in the CDR3. In nucleotides, the CDR3 is TGTGCCAGCAGCTTAGGAGGGACTTATACCCGCTACGAGCAGTACTTC. It specifies CASSLGGTYTRYEQYF.

The V call is TRBV2, the J call TRBJ2-1; 12 bases map to TRBD2. With 5 bases clipped from V and 3 bases from J, the junction kept 5 bases outside the gene matches. Germline CDR1 is SNHLY and CDR2 is FYNNEI. This CDR3 comprises 16 residues. The CDR3, as DNA: TGTGCCAGCAGTAGGCGGACTAGCGGGATCTACAATGAGCAGTTCTTC. Translation gives CASSRRTSGIYNEQFF.

This clone was seen only once. J is TRBJ2-7 and V is TRBV6-5, with a tentative D call TRBD1 (8 bases). The V gene's germline CDR1 is MNHEY and CDR2 SVGAGI. CDR3 size: 14 residues. Trimming left V 8 bases short and J 7 bases short, with 21 bases between. This CDR3 is CASQKGQGGREQYF. CDR3 bases: TGTGCCAGCCAGAAAGGACAGGGAGGGCGGGAGCAGTACTTC.

Only one count was recorded for this clone. The gene calls are TRBV7-2 and TRBJ1-3, with D unclear. V was pared by 8 bases and J by 0 bases, with 8 bases between. Germline lookup yields CDR1 SGHTA and CDR2 FQGNSA. This CDR3 has 13 amino acids. The CDR3 DNA reads as TGTGCCAGCCGGGAAAACTCTGGAAACACCATATATTTT. This gives the protein CASRENSGNTIYF. The full variable domain, in which reference TRBV7-2 and TRBJ1-3 provide the parts outside the CDR3, is GAGVSQSPSNKVTEKGKDVELRCDPISGHTALYWYRQSLGQGLEFLIYFQGNSAPDKSGLPSDRFSAERTGGSVSTLTIQRTQQEDSAVYLCASRENSGNTIYFGEGSWLTVV.

V is TRBV4-1 and J is TRBJ1-6, with no clear D. CDR1 and CDR2 (germline): MGHRA, YSYEKL. There are 15 residues in the CDR3. V lost 0 bases and J 10 bases, leaving 13 bases between the germline ends. The CDR3 DNA reads as TGCGCCAGCAGCCAAGAGCTGGTCCTGAGGTCACCCCTCCACTTT. Encoded protein: CASSQELVLRSPLHF.

The V and J genes are TRBV6-5 and TRBJ1-6, with a weak D call TRBD1 (5 bases). Trimming left V 1 base short and J 6 bases short, with 10 bases between. Germline assignment: CDR1 MNHEY and CDR2 SVGAGI. The CDR3 spans 15 residues. CDR3 DNA sequence: TGTGCCAGCAGTTACTACAGGAAGGTTAATTCACCCCTCCACTTT. This gives the protein CASSYYRKVNSPLHF.

This clone was recorded a few times. The chain has TRBV19 and TRBJ2-4; tentatively, D is TRBD1 or TRBD2 (5 bases each). The CDR3 extends over 13 amino acids. V gave up 5 bases and J gave up 8 bases, with 13 bases separating them. CDR1 is LNHDA and CDR2 is SQIVND in the germline V gene (reference sequence). The CDR3 DNA reads TGTGCCAGTAGTGGGCAGAGAGGGGACATTCAGTACTTC. Translation gives CASSGQRGDIQYF. Full variable domain (remainder filled in from reference TRBV19 and TRBJ2-4): DGGITQSPKYLFRKEGQNVTLSCEQNLNHDAMYWYRQDPGQGLRLIYYSQIVNDFQKGDIAEGYSVSREKKESFPLTVTSAQKNPTAFYLCASSGQRGDIQYFGAGTRLSVL.

V usage is TRBV14 and J usage is TRBJ2-7; 8 nucleotides match TRBD2. After removal of 3 bases from V and 3 bases from J, the junction contained 10 bases not matched to a gene. This CDR3 is 16 amino acids long. CDR1 SGHDN and CDR2 FVKESK come from the germline V gene. For the CDR3, the DNA is TGTGCCAGCAGCCACCTAGGGACTAGAAGGTTCTACGAGCAGTACTTC. Translating it yields CASSHLGTRRFYEQYF. Full variable domain (rest looked up from reference TRBV14 and TRBJ2-7): EAGVTQFPSHSVIEKGQTVTLRCDPISGHDNLYWYRRVMGKEIKFLLHFVKESKQDESGMPNNRFLAERTGGTYSTLKVQPAELEDSGVYFCASSHLGTRRFYEQYFGPGTRLTVT.

The rearrangement links TRBV5-1 to TRBJ1-6; tentative D call: TRBD1 (6 bases). Germline V gene lookup returns CDR1 SGHRS and CDR2 YFSETQ. The CDR3 length is 13 residues. The V and J ends lost 4 bases and 7 bases respectively, with 9 bases between them. The CDR3, as DNA: TGCGCCAGCAGCCTTAGGGGGAATTCACCCCTCCACTTT. The encoded protein is CASSLRGNSPLHF.

V gene TRBV28 combines with J gene TRBJ1-1; D might be TRBD1 (5 bases). Between the trimmed V and J ends, which lost 4 bases and 3 bases, there was a span of 15 bases. The CDR3 has 15 residues. Germline V lookup: CDR1 MDHEN, CDR2 SYDVKM. CDR3 nucleotides: TGTGCCAGCAGTTCAACCGGGACGCGGGACACTGAAGCTTTCTTT. Encoded protein: CASSSTGTRDTEAFF.

This clone has just one count. V gene TRBV18 combines with J gene TRBJ1-5; 8 nucleotides match TRBD1. CDR3 length equals 17 residues. The J segment lost 6 bases and the V segment lost 3 bases, leaving 13 bases of the junction unmatched. Germline V gene sequence: CDR1 KGHSH, CDR2 LQKENI. The DNA of the CDR3 is TGTGCCAGCTCACCCGGGAGAGTCGACAGGGGAGGTCAGCCCCAGCATTTT. It is translated as CASSPGRVDRGGQPQHF.

V gene TRBV6-4 combines with J gene TRBJ1-2; TRBD1 agrees at 8 bases. The CDR3 loop spans 16 amino acids. Germline V CDR1 and CDR2: MRHNA, SNTAGT. With 0 bases clipped from V and 8 bases from J, the junction kept 11 bases outside the gene matches. This CDR3 is CASSDSSGTGYRGYTF. The CDR3 region has the DNA TGTGCCAGCAGTGACTCCTCCGGGACAGGCTATAGGGGCTACACCTTC.

The chain carries TRBV6-5 and TRBJ1-1; 10 positions agree with TRBD1. CDR1 and CDR2 (germline): MNHEY, SVGAGI. The CDR3 has 15 amino acids. The V segment lost 6 bases and the J segment 10 bases; nucleotides outside the gene matches: 14. The CDR3 here is CASRGGQGIRDRAFF. In DNA, the CDR3 is TGTGCCAGCAGGGGGGGACAGGGGATTCGAGATAGAGCTTTCTTT.

This chain connects TRBV7-8 to TRBJ1-3, with D possibly being TRBD1 (6 bases). V was cut by 4 bases and J by 1 base, with 11 bases left in between. The length of the CDR3 is 15 residues. The germline V gene encodes CDR1 SGHVS and CDR2 FQNEAQ. The CDR3 region has the DNA TGTGCCAGCAGCTCCTCTAGGGGGTCTGGAAACACCATATATTTT. This sequence encodes CASSSSRGSGNTIYF.

This chain connects TRBV7-9 to TRBJ1-1; D is uncertain. Per germline, CDR1 SEHNR and CDR2 FQNEAQ (reference sequence). This CDR3 comprises 13 residues. V was pared by 3 bases and J by 5 bases, with 10 bases between. In DNA, the CDR3 is TGTGCCAGCAGCTTGAGGGCTGGGACTGAAGCTTTCTTT. As protein: CASSLRAGTEAFF.

The J gene is TRBJ2-7, the V gene TRBV6-1, with TRBD1 matching 8 bases. J lost 2 bases, V lost 2 bases, and 5 bases had no gene match. Looked up from germline, CDR1 is MNHNS and CDR2 is SASEGT. CDR3 length: 15 residues. The DNA for the CDR3 is TGTGCCAGCAGTGAATCCGGGACAGGTACCTACGAGCAGTACTTC. It yields the protein CASSESGTGTYEQYF.